This T cell receptor (beta chain) was captured in a study of Siglec-9 on CD8 T cells in melanoma. Study-wide results and caveats: Siglec-9 reportedly marks and regulates an effector memory CD8+ T-cell subset apparently accumulating in melanoma tumors.

Sequenced by immunoSEQ multiplex PCR; TCRdb stores in-frame clones only, minus some. The sample consists of about 30,000 clones, more than 80% of them appearing once. About this clone: Antigen: not known.

CDR3 length: 17 residues. The germline CDR1 and CDR2 sequences are SGHRS and YFSETQ. V was trimmed by 0 bases and J by 5 bases, leaving 17 bases between them. The receptor's source is a human donor in good health. Sample: Siglec-9- CD8+ T cells sorted from blood. The J gene is TRBJ1-4, the V gene TRBV5-1; D is possibly TRBD1 (5 bases). CDR3: CASSLAPGPPSNEKLFF. In DNA, the CDR3 is TGCGCCAGCAGCTTGGCCCCAGGGCCTCCTTCGAATGAAAAACTGTTTTTT.